The clone carrying this TCR beta chain was picked up many times. No antigen is known for it. This sample is part of a study of human T cells and chemical hapten exposure. Study-level findings and limits: TCRs exceeding 1 in 1000 frequency stayed unchanged with DPC sensitization.

Time point: patch test 2, 6 weeks after DPC sensitization. Specified treatment: therapeutic diphenylcyclopropenone sensitization with weekly scalp DPC. TCRdb re-analysed the RACE reads in MiXCR, keeping a single row per CDR3 protein. Of roughly 30,000 distinct CDR3 sequences in the sample, over 9% are singletons; the top ten hold 6.6%. This CDR3 is built from 13 residues. Trimming took 2 bases from V and 7 from J, leaving 11 bases between them. Germline CDR1 KGHSH, CDR2 LQKENI. The sequence was obtained from a man aged 30-40 years with alopecia areata. Some clones in this sample may be carry-over from other donors' samples. The genes are TRBV18 and TRBJ1-2, with a possible D match to TRBD1 (5 bases). The material was whole blood, obtained in connection with sensitization to the hapten diphenylcyclopropenone (DPC). CDR3 region: CASSPKIDSGYTF. As DNA, the CDR3 is TGTGCCAGCTCACCAAAAATCGACAGTGGCTACACCTTC.